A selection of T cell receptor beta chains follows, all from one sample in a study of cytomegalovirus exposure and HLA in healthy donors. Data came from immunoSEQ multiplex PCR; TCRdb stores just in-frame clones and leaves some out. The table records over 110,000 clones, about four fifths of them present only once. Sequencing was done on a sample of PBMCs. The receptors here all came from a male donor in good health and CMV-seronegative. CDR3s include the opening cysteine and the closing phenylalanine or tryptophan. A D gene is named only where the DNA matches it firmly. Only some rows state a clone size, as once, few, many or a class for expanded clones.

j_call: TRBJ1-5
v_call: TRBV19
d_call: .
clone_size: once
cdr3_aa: CASRGTGGQPQHF
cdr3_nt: TGTGCCAGTAGAGGGACGGGGGGTCAGCCCCAGCATTTT

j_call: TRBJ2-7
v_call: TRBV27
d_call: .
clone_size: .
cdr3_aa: CASGTVNEKPEQYF
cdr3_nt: TGTGCCAGCGGTACAGTTAACGAAAAGCCCGAGCAGTACTTC

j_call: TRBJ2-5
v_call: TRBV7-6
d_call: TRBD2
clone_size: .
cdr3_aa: CASSLAVAGEGQETQYF
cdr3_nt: TGTGCCAGCAGCTTAGCGGTAGCGGGGGAAGGCCAAGAGACCCAGTACTTC

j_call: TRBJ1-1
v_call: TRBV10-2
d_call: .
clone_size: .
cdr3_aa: CASTFDMYEAFF
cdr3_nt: TGCGCCAGCACGTTCGACATGTATGAAGCTTTCTTT

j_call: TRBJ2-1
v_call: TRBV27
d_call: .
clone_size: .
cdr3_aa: CASSSSGANEQFF
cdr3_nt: TGTGCCAGCAGTTCGTCAGGGGCCAATGAGCAGTTCTTC

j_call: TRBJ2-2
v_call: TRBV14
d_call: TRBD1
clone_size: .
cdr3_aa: CASSQTDRWDTGELFF
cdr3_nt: TGTGCCAGCAGCCAGACGGACAGGTGGGACACCGGGGAGCTGTTTTTT

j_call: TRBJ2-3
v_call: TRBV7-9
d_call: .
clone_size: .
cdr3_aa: CASSSPLVAAQYTQYF
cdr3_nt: TGTGCCAGCAGCTCCCCTTTGGTGGCAGCGCAGTATACGCAGTATTTT

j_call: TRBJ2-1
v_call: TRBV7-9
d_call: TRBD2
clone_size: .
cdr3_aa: CASSFPTSGRADNEQFF
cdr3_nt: TGTGCCAGCAGCTTCCCCACTAGCGGGAGGGCCGACAATGAGCAGTTCTTC

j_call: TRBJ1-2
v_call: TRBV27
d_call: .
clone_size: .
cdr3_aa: CASSLGADIYGYTF
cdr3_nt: TGTGCCAGCAGTTTGGGGGCCGATATCTATGGCTACACCTTC

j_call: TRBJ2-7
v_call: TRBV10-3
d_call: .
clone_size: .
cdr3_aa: CAISHGLPGEQYF
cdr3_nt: TGTGCCATCAGTCATGGACTTCCCGGCGAGCAGTACTTC

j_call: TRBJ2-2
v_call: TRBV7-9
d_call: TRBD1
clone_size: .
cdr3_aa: CASSLVPRDRGRTGELFF
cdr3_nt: TGTGCCAGCAGCTTAGTGCCCCGGGACAGGGGAAGGACCGGGGAGCTGTTTTTT

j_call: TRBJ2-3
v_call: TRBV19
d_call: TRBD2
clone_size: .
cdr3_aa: CASSMRLAGNADTQYF
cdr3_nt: TGTGCCAGTAGTATGCGACTAGCGGGAAATGCGGATACGCAGTATTTT

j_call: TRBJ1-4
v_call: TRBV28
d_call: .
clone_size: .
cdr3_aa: CASSRAGATNEKLFF
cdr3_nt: TGTGCCAGCAGCCGAGCAGGGGCAACTAATGAAAAACTGTTTTTT

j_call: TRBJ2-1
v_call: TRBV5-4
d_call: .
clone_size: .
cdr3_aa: CASSLGQTYNEQFF
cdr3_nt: TGTGCCAGCAGCTTGGGCCAGACCTACAATGAGCAGTTCTTC

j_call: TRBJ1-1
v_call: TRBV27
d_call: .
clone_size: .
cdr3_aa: CASRGHVNTEAFF
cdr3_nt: TGTGCCAGCAGGGGACACGTGAACACTGAAGCTTTCTTT

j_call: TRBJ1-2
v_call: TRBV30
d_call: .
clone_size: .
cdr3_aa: CAWTLRGSRGYTF
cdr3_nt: TGTGCCTGGACTCTCCGGGGGTCGAGGGGCTACACCTTC

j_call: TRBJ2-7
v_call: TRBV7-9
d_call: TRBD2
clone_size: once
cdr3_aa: CASSEREWDEQYF
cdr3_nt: TGTGCCAGCAGCGAGCGGGAGTGGGACGAGCAGTACTTC

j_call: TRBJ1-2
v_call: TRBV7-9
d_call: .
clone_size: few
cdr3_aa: CASSLARALANYGYTF
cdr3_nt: TGTGCCAGCAGCTTAGCACGCGCGCTCGCTAACTATGGCTACACCTTC

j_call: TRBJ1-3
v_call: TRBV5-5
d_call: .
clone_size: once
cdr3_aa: CASSLGGGLAGNTIYF
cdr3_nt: TGTGCCAGCAGCTTGGGCGGCGGGCTTGCTGGAAACACCATATATTTT

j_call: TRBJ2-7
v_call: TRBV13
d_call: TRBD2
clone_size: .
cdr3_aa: CASSPPSGRAGEQYF
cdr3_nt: TGTGCCAGCAGCCCCCCTAGCGGGAGGGCGGGGGAGCAGTACTTC

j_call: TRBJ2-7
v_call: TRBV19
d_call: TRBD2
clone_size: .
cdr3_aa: CASSRLAGGYEQYF
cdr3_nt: TGTGCCAGTAGCAGACTAGCGGGAGGCTACGAGCAGTACTTC

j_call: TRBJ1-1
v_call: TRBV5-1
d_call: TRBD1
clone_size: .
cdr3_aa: CASSSGTGAYTEAFF
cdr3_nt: TGCGCCAGCTCCTCCGGGACAGGTGCCTACACTGAAGCTTTCTTT

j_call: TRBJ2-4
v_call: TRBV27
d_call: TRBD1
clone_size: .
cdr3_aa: CASSGGQGYIQYF
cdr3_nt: TGTGCCAGCAGCGGGGGACAGGGATACATTCAGTACTTC

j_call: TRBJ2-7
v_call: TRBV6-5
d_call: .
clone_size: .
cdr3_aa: CASSPQRTVYEQYF
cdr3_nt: TGTGCCAGCAGTCCCCAGCGGACGGTCTACGAGCAGTACTTC

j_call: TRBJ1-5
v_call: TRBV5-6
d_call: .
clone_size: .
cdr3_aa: CASSFQGGNQPQHF
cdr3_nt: TGTGCCAGCAGCTTCCAGGGTGGCAATCAGCCCCAGCATTTT

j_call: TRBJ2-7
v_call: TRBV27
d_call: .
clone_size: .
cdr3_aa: CASSLGQPYEQYF
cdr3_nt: TGTGCCAGCAGTTTAGGGCAGCCCTACGAGCAGTACTTC

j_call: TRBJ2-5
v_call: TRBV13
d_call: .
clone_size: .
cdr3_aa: CASSPRPDRQETQYF
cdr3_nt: TGTGCCAGCAGCCCTCGGCCAGACAGACAAGAGACCCAGTACTTC

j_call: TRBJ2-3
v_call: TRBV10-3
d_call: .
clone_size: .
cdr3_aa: CAISESNKRADTQYF
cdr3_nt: TGTGCCATCAGTGAGTCGAATAAACGGGCAGATACGCAGTATTTT

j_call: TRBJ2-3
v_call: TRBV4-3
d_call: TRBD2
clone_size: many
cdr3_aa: CASSQTGTSGADTQYF
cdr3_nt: TGCGCCAGCAGCCAAACCGGGACTAGCGGGGCAGATACGCAGTATTTT

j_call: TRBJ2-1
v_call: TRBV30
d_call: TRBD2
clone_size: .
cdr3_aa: CAWSKLAGPYNGQFF
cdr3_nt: TGTGCCTGGAGTAAGCTAGCGGGACCCTACAATGGGCAGTTCTTC

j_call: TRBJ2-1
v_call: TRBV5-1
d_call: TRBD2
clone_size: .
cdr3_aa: CASSLGGTSGAYNEQFF
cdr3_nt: TGCGCCAGCAGCTTGGGGGGGACTAGCGGGGCCTACAATGAGCAGTTCTTC

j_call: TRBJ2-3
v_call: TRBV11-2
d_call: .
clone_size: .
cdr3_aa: CASSLDLAAGSDTQYF
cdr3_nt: TGTGCCAGCAGCTTAGATCTGGCGGCGGGGTCAGATACGCAGTATTTT

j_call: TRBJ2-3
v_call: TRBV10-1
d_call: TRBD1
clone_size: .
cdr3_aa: CASSRTGNPTDTQYF
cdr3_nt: TGCGCCAGCAGTCGGACAGGGAATCCTACAGATACGCAGTATTTT

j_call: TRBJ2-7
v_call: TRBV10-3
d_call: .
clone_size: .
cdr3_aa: CAIRGTGRASGVSYEQYF
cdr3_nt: TGTGCCATCAGAGGGACAGGGAGGGCTAGCGGGGTATCGTACGAGCAGTACTTC

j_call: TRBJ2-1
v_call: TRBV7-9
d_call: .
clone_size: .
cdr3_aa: CASSGDRVGGNEQFF
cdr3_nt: TGTGCCAGCAGCGGAGACAGGGTTGGAGGGAATGAGCAGTTCTTC

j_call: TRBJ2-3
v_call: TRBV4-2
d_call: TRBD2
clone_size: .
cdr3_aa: CASSQDGTSGSDTQYF
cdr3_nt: TGTGCCAGCAGCCAAGACGGGACTAGCGGTTCAGATACGCAGTATTTT

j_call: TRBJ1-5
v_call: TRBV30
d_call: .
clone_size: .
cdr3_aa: CAWSRGDGQPQHF
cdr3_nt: TGTGCCTGGAGTCGGGGGGACGGACAGCCCCAGCATTTT

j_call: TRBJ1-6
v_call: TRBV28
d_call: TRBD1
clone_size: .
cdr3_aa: CASSLVNRGVSPLHF
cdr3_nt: TGTGCCAGCAGTTTGGTGAACAGGGGAGTGTCACCCCTCCACTTT

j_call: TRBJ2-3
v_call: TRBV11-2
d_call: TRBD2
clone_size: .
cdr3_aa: CASSFLSGRTDTQYF
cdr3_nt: TGTGCCAGCAGCTTCCTTAGCGGGAGGACAGATACGCAGTATTTT

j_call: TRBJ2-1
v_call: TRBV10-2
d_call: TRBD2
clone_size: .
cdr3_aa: CASSPHVAGGSFSEQFF
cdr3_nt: TGCGCCAGCAGCCCCCACGTAGCGGGAGGGTCTTTTAGTGAGCAGTTCTTC

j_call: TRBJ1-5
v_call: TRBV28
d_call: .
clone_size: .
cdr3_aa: CASSLGGVQPQHF
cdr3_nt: TGTGCCAGCAGTTTAGGGGGGGTTCAGCCCCAGCATTTT

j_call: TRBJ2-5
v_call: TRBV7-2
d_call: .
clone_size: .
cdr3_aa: CASSSGRGETQYF
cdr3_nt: TGTGCCAGCAGCTCGGGCCGGGGAGAGACCCAGTACTTC

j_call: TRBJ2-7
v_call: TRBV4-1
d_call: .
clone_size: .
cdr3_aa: CASSQGWGDYEQYF
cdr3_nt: TGCGCCAGCAGCCAAGGTTGGGGAGACTACGAGCAGTACTTC

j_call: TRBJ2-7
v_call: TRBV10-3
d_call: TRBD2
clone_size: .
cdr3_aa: CAIGGLAGASSYEQYF
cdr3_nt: TGTGCCATCGGCGGGCTAGCGGGAGCCAGCTCCTACGAGCAGTACTTC

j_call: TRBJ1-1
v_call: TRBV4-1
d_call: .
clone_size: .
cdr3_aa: CASSPSGTEAFF
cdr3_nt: TGCGCCAGCAGCCCCTCGGGCACTGAAGCTTTCTTT

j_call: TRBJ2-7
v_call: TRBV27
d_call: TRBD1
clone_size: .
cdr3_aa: CASSPRDRGLGEQYF
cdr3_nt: TGTGCCAGCAGTCCCCGGGACAGGGGTTTGGGGGAGCAGTACTTC